This TCR beta chain stems from a study of T cells in Graves' hyperthyroidism and ophthalmopathy. Germline loops: CDR1 LGHDT, CDR2 YNNKEL (reference sequence). CDR3 length equals 16 residues. J was trimmed by 8 bases and V by 0 bases; bases with no gene match: 9. What was amplified from RNA transcripts were TCR beta CDR3 regions. HTBI primers drove first-round RT-PCR of the TCR CDR3. TCRdb redid the calling of the multiplex PCR reads with MiXCR, one entry per CDR3 protein. The table has around 340,000 distinct CDR3 sequences, over 20% seen once. Concerning this clonotype itself: The antigen is not known.

The source of the PBMCs was 8.5 to 10 ml of fresh peripheral blood. General study points: The model anticipated ophthalmopathy a median around six months pre-onset.

Sequencing was carried out using blood. V and J are TRBV3-1 and TRBJ2-1, with 8 bases fitting TRBD2. The origin of this receptor is a woman aged 50 to 60 with Graves' hyperthyroidism. CDR3 DNA sequence: TGTGCCAGCAGCCAAGATTCTGGGACTAGGTCGCATGAGCAGTTCTTC. This encodes CASSQDSGTRSHEQFF.